Listed here are 9 T cell receptor beta chains from one sample, sequenced in a study of CD8 T cells in Susac syndrome. With random hexamers, roughly 0.45 to 1 ug RNA was reverse transcribed. Each CDR3 protein is one row after TCRdb ran MiXCR on the immunoSEQ multiplex PCR reads. This sample has about 140,000 distinct CDR3 sequences, with 95% found just once. Sequenced: CD4+ T cells from PBMCs. These receptors all stem from a human donor with Susac syndrome.

This chain connects TRBV28 to TRBJ2-2, with a tentative D call TRBD1 (5 bases). CDR3 length: 12 amino acids. Germline CDR1 MDHEN, CDR2 SYDVKM. The V and J ends lost 4 bases and 7 bases respectively, with 7 bases between them. In nucleotides, the CDR3 is TGTGCCAGCAGTTGGGGCGTCGGGGAGCTGTTTTTT. Its protein product is CASSWGVGELFF.

This chain connects TRBV3-1 to TRBJ1-2; D is possibly TRBD1 (5 bases). This CDR3 is 14 amino acids long. Germline V gene sequence: CDR1 LGHDT, CDR2 YNNKEL (reference sequence). Between the trimmed V and J ends, which lost 4 bases and 4 bases, there was a span of 13 bases. CDR3 amino acids: CASSRTTASYGYTF. CDR3 sequence (DNA): TGTGCCAGCAGCCGGACGACAGCGTCCTATGGCTACACCTTC.

The CDR3 DNA follows: TGCAGCGCTAGCGGGGATAACACAGATACGCAGTATTTT. Translation: CSASGDNTDTQYF. The chain uses TRBV29-1 and TRBJ2-3, with 9 nucleotides matching TRBD2. V lost 7 bases to trimming and J lost 2 bases; unmatched junction nucleotides: 4. The CDR3 sequence is 13 residues long. Per germline, CDR1 SQVTM and CDR2 ANQGSEA.

The V gene is TRBV29-1, the J gene TRBJ1-2; 9 positions agree with TRBD1. Trimming at V came to 6 bases and at J to 7 bases, leaving 9 bases not matched to a gene. Germline CDR1 is SQVTM and CDR2 is ANQGSEA. The CDR3 runs to 13 residues. The CDR3 sequence is CSVAGQGTGGYTF. For the CDR3, the DNA is TGCAGCGTGGCGGGACAGGGAACTGGTGGCTACACCTTC. Using reference TRBV29-1 and TRBJ1-2 for the parts outside the CDR3, the full variable domain is SAVISQKPSRDICQRGTSLTIQCQVDSQVTMMFWYRQQPGQSLTLIATANQGSEATYESGFVIDKFPISRPNLTFSTLTVSNMSPEDSSIYLCSVAGQGTGGYTFGSGTRLTVV.

The chain uses TRBV9 and TRBJ1-1, with 7 nucleotides matching TRBD1. The CDR3 consists of 14 residues. Germline V gene lookup returns CDR1 SGDLS and CDR2 YYNGEE. J was trimmed by 5 bases and V by 0 bases; bases with no gene match: 4. This CDR3 is CASSVGGGGTEAFF. CDR3 coding DNA: TGTGCCAGCAGCGTAGGAGGGGGCGGTACTGAAGCTTTCTTT.

This rearrangement joins TRBV9 to TRBJ2-7; 7 bases agree with TRBD1. There are 14 residues in the CDR3. Germline CDR1 SGDLS, CDR2 YYNGEE. V shed 4 bases and J 2 bases; nucleotides not matched to a gene: 6. The CDR3 region is CASSPRGQAYEQYF. In DNA form, the CDR3 reads TGTGCCAGCAGCCCTAGAGGACAGGCCTACGAGCAGTACTTC.

The chain combines TRBV20-1 with TRBJ1-5; 11 bases map to TRBD1. This CDR3 has 15 residues. Germline loops: CDR1 DFQATT, CDR2 SNEGSKA (reference sequence). Trimming removed 5 bases from V and 4 bases from J; junction bases left unmatched: 7. Here the CDR3 DNA reads TGCAGTGCTCCCCTGGGGACAGGGGGGAATCAGCCCCAGCATTTT. It encodes CSAPLGTGGNQPQHF.

The chain couples TRBV29-1 to TRBJ1-1; D ambiguous. Germline V gene lookup returns CDR1 SQVTM and CDR2 ANQGSEA. V was trimmed by 5 bases and J by 4 bases, leaving 14 bases between them. This CDR3 is built from 13 residues. The CDR3 DNA follows: TGCAGCGTTCTATCCCTAACGGGCACTGAAGCTTTCTTT. As protein: CSVLSLTGTEAFF.

CDR3 sequence: CASSPGRGSSTDTQYF. The DNA for the CDR3 is TGTGCCAGCTCACCAGGGCGGGGGAGCAGCACAGATACGCAGTATTTT. V is TRBV18 and J is TRBJ2-3; 7 bases fit TRBD2. There are 16 residues in the CDR3. Germline V gene data show CDR1 as KGHSH and CDR2 as LQKENI. V was pared by 2 bases and J by 0 bases, with 5 bases of the junction left unmatched.